This is a list of T cell receptor beta chains from one sample in a study of blood T cell repertoires in COVID-19. Repertoires were generated with immunoSEQ multiplex PCR, while TCRdb's copy carries only in-frame clones and drops some. The data contain about 300,000 clones, around nine tenths of them singletons. Sequencing was carried out using peripheral blood. The origin of the receptors is a woman in her twenties or thirties with COVID-19, enrolled during active disease. Both conserved end residues are trimmed from each CDR3. The order of the fields is V gene, CDR3 protein.

V gene: TRBV27; CDR3 protein: ASRGGSYNSPLH
V gene: TRBV29-1; CDR3 protein: SVVVGGQPQH
V gene: TRBV5-1; CDR3 protein: ASSLPGLAGQNNEQF
V gene: TRBV7-8; CDR3 protein: ASSLSAMSSYNSPLH
V gene: TRBV4-1; CDR3 protein: ASSLTVTNEKLF
V gene: TRBV5-1; CDR3 protein: ASSLGRRGNLDEQF
V gene: TRBV19; CDR3 protein: ASAAPGTGDGYT
V gene: TRBV9; CDR3 protein: ASSVAPAGVDTGELF
V gene: TRBV5-8; CDR3 protein: ASSSYGTVNQPQH
V gene: TRBV7-8; CDR3 protein: ASSQGQSGNEKLF
V gene: TRBV2; CDR3 protein: ASSETGDFPQHRGAV
V gene: TRBV9; CDR3 protein: ASSGAAIGYT
V gene: TRBV11-3; CDR3 protein: ASSRNKLSGDYNEQF
V gene: TRBV12-5; CDR3 protein: ASGLRTDGANVLT
V gene: TRBV6-1; CDR3 protein: ASSEVRGIGGYT
V gene: TRBV6-2/TRBV6-3; CDR3 protein: ASSPLDRKNTEAF
V gene: TRBV2; CDR3 protein: ASSAGNTQY
V gene: TRBV29-1; CDR3 protein: SVQGVYGYT
V gene: TRBV12-3/TRBV12-4; CDR3 protein: ASINRVGYGYT
V gene: TRBV4-1; CDR3 protein: ASSQELRGTEAF
V gene: TRBV7-2; CDR3 protein: ASSLATVGGGHYEQY
V gene: TRBV9; CDR3 protein: ASSVGRQPNSPLH
V gene: TRBV2; CDR3 protein: ASSIRVGSYNEQF
V gene: TRBV4-2; CDR3 protein: ASSQNRDSYTNTQY
V gene: TRBV12-5; CDR3 protein: ASGLGADTQY
V gene: TRBV2; CDR3 protein: ASRGDSGNTIY
V gene: TRBV7-9; CDR3 protein: ASSFQGPSSSYNEQF
V gene: TRBV9; CDR3 protein: ASSVGQGGYGYT
V gene: TRBV6-5; CDR3 protein: ASSYGRPSGNTIY
V gene: TRBV7-3; CDR3 protein: ASSLDAGTENEKLF
V gene: TRBV6-6; CDR3 protein: ASSSPSAGNNSPLH
V gene: TRBV5-1; CDR3 protein: ASSFGTSYGYT
V gene: TRBV10-3; CDR3 protein: AISDSVEVNTGELF
V gene: TRBV6-2/TRBV6-3; CDR3 protein: ASSYNRGVHEQY
V gene: TRBV2; CDR3 protein: ASSELAETIYEQY
V gene: TRBV2; CDR3 protein: ASTEDNNTEAF